The 28 T cell receptor beta chains given below trace back to one sample, sequenced in a study of T cells after somatic rescue of genetic block. Sequencing used immunoSEQ multiplex PCR; TCRdb keeps in-frame clones, though not all of them. The sample lists about 14,000 clones; around 76% were seen once. The material sequenced was peripheral blood mononuclear cells (PBMCs). Source of these receptors: a boy between 10 and 17 years old.

This clone was seen only a few times. The J gene is TRBJ1-5, the V gene TRBV19, with D possibly matching TRBD1 (6 bases). CDR3 length: 13 amino acids. V shed 1 base and J shed 5 bases, with 6 bases lying between them. Germline V gene data show CDR1 as LNHDA and CDR2 as SQIVND (reference sequence). CDR3 residues: CASSIAGDQPQHF. DNA for the CDR3: TGTGCCAGTAGTATAGCAGGGGATCAGCCCCAGCATTTT.

This clone has a single count. The chain has TRBV6-5 and TRBJ1-1; D may be TRBD1 (6 bases). The CDR3 sequence is 14 residues long. Germline V gene data show CDR1 as MNHEY and CDR2 as SVGAGI. V gave up 4 bases and J gave up 5 bases, with 14 bases separating them. Here the CDR3 reads CASSWAGARTEAFF. Written as DNA, the CDR3 is TGTGCCAGCAGTTGGGCAGGGGCGAGGACTGAAGCTTTCTTT.

This chain links TRBV27 with TRBJ1-5; TRBD1 is a possible D gene (6 bases). Germline V gives CDR1 MNHEY, CDR2 SMNVEV (reference sequence). This CDR3 region has 15 residues. The germline V and J ends were trimmed by 6 bases and 2 bases, with 14 bases remaining between them. CDR3 region: CASRSGGAGNQPQHF. CDR3 nucleotide sequence: TGTGCCAGCAGGTCCGGGGGGGCGGGCAATCAGCCCCAGCATTTT.

The rearrangement joins TRBV4-1 to TRBJ1-3; D gene ambiguous. Trimming pared 0 bases from V and 0 bases from J, leaving 9 bases between. This CDR3 is 16 amino acids long. The germline V gene has CDR1 MGHRA and CDR2 YSYEKL. CDR3 amino acids: CASSQDGRFSGNTIYF. The CDR3 nucleotides read TGCGCCAGCAGCCAAGATGGAAGGTTCTCTGGAAACACCATATATTTT.

The chain carries TRBV6-1 and TRBJ1-4; D uncertain. Deletions cut 4 bases from V and 0 bases from J, with 9 bases between. Germline loops: CDR1 MNHNS, CDR2 SASEGT. The CDR3 loop spans 15 amino acids. CDR3 sequence: CASSVTVATNEKLFF. CDR3 DNA sequence: TGTGCCAGCAGTGTGACCGTTGCAACTAATGAAAAACTGTTTTTT.

The rearrangement links TRBV6-1 to TRBJ1-1; D is ambiguous. The germline V and J ends were trimmed by 5 bases and 1 base, with 14 bases remaining between them. Germline lookup yields CDR1 MNHNS and CDR2 SASEGT. CDR3 length: 15 residues. The CDR3 reads CASSTSTGGNTEAFF. In DNA, the CDR3 is TGTGCCAGCAGTACCTCAACGGGAGGGAACACTGAAGCTTTCTTT.

The CDR3: CASSYSFYGSSYEQYF. CDR3 nucleotides: TGTGCCAGCAGTTACTCCTTTTACGGAAGCTCCTACGAGCAGTACTTC. This chain joins TRBV6-6 and TRBJ2-7; D not resolved. Germline lookup yields CDR1 MNHNY and CDR2 SVGAGI (reference sequence). Trimming took off 0 bases at V and 0 bases at J, with 12 bases between the two ends. The CDR3 consists of 16 residues.

This chain connects TRBV28 to TRBJ2-3; D gene unclear. Trimming stripped 9 bases from V and 4 bases from J, with 11 bases between. The CDR3 contains 12 residues. Germline loops: CDR1 MDHEN, CDR2 SYDVKM. The CDR3 sequence: CASTMEPDTQYF. The DNA of the CDR3 is TGTGCCAGTACCATGGAGCCAGATACGCAGTATTTT.

V is TRBV19 and J is TRBJ2-5, with D perhaps TRBD1 (6 bases). From germline, CDR1 is LNHDA and CDR2 SQIVND (reference sequence). This CDR3 spans 13 amino acids. V was cut by 2 bases and J by 5 bases, with 9 bases left in between. CDR3 sequence: CASSINREETQYF. The CDR3 nucleotides read TGTGCCAGTAGTATAAACAGGGAGGAGACCCAGTACTTC. Full variable domain (missing parts from reference TRBV19 and TRBJ2-5): DGGITQSPKYLFRKEGQNVTLSCEQNLNHDAMYWYRQDPGQGLRLIYYSQIVNDFQKGDIAEGYSVSREKKESFPLTVTSAQKNPTAFYLCASSINREETQYFGPGTRLLVL.

The chain links TRBV5-1 to TRBJ2-1; TRBD2 might be the D (6 bases). Trimming pared 2 bases from V and 4 bases from J, leaving 7 bases between. Germline V gene data show CDR1 as SGHRS and CDR2 as YFSETQ. This CDR3 is 13 amino acids long. CDR3 nucleotide sequence: TGCGCCAGCAGCTTCGGAGGGTACAATGAGCAGTTCTTC. Translation: CASSFGGYNEQFF.

The J gene is TRBJ2-7, the V gene TRBV20-1; D unresolved. CDR3 length: 11 residues. CDR1 and CDR2 (germline): DFQATT, SNEGSKA (reference sequence). Between the trimmed V and J ends, which lost 0 bases and 3 bases, there was a span of 3 bases. DNA for the CDR3: TGCAGTGCTAGAGAGTTCTACGAGCAGTACTTC. It codes for CSAREFYEQYF.

The chain links TRBV28 to TRBJ2-1, with 7 bases matching TRBD2. The CDR3 is 16 residues long. V lost 5 bases to trimming and J lost 4 bases; unmatched junction nucleotides: 11. Germline V gene data show CDR1 as MDHEN and CDR2 as SYDVKM. CDR3 in DNA: TGTGCCAGCAGTACCGGTGGACTAGTGAGTTACAATGAGCAGTTCTTC. Translating gives CASSTGGLVSYNEQFF.

The genes are TRBV25-1 and TRBJ2-3; tentatively, D is TRBD1 (5 bases). This CDR3 comprises 16 residues. V lost 5 bases to trimming and J lost 0 bases, with 15 bases between them. The germline V gene encodes CDR1 MGHDK and CDR2 SYGVNS. This CDR3 reads CASSPTPGSSTDTQYF. CDR3 sequence (DNA): TGTGCCAGCAGTCCCACCCCAGGGTCGAGCACAGATACGCAGTATTTT. The variable domain in full, with the rest retrieved from reference TRBV25-1 and TRBJ2-3, is EADIYQTPRYLVIGTGKKITLECSQTMGHDKMYWYQQDPGMELHLIHYSYGVNSTEKGDLSSESTVSRIRTEHFPLTLESARPSHTSQYLCASSPTPGSSTDTQYFGPGTRLTVL.

This rearrangement joins TRBV11-1 to TRBJ2-7; the match to TRBD2 covers 7 bases. Per germline, CDR1 SGHAT and CDR2 FQDESV (reference sequence). This CDR3 comprises 13 residues. The V segment lost 5 bases and the J segment 2 bases; nucleotides outside the gene matches: 3. The CDR3 DNA sequence: TGTGCCAGCAGCCCAGGACTAGCCTACGAGCAGTACTTC. As protein: CASSPGLAYEQYF.

This chain uses TRBV19 with TRBJ1-2; D might be TRBD1 (5 bases). Trimming removed 5 bases from V and 5 bases from J, with 9 bases in between. The CDR3 runs to 12 residues. Germline loops: CDR1 LNHDA, CDR2 SQIVND (reference sequence). The CDR3, as DNA: TGTGCCAGTAGTCGGCAGGGTTATGGCTACACCTTC. Amino acid sequence: CASSRQGYGYTF.

This clone was seen only a few times. This rearrangement joins TRBV30 to TRBJ1-2; D unresolved. V gave up 2 bases and J gave up 7 bases, with 11 bases separating them. The CDR3 runs 12 residues. Germline V gene lookup returns CDR1 GTSNPN and CDR2 SVGIG (reference sequence). This CDR3 is CAWSRAGSGYTF. In DNA form, the CDR3 reads TGTGCCTGGAGTCGGGCGGGGAGTGGCTACACCTTC.

The rearrangement uses TRBV28 and TRBJ2-4; TRBD2 matches at 8 bases. The germline gives CDR1 MDHEN, CDR2 SYDVKM. V dropped 3 bases and J dropped 0; count of bases not matched to a gene: 10. There are 18 residues in the CDR3. As DNA, the CDR3 is TGTGCCAGCAGTTTCGGGCTGACTAGCGAGCTAGCCAAAAACATTCAGTACTTC. This sequence encodes CASSFGLTSELAKNIQYF.

The rearrangement links TRBV28 to TRBJ1-2, with 10 bases lining up with TRBD1. The V gene end was trimmed by 6 bases and the J gene end by 7 bases; junction bases not matched to a gene: 11. Germline assignment: CDR1 MDHEN and CDR2 SYDVKM. The CDR3 has 15 amino acids. DNA of the CDR3: TGTGCCAGCAGAACGACAGGGGGCCTCTGGATTGGCTACACCTTC. Residues: CASRTTGGLWIGYTF.

The chain couples TRBV5-1 to TRBJ2-5, with 7 bases aligning to TRBD2. The trim removed 0 bases at V and 2 bases at J, leaving 10 bases unmatched. CDR3 length equals 17 residues. CDR1 is SGHRS, CDR2 YFSETQ, per germline. CDR3 in DNA: TGCGCCAGCAGCTTGGAGACTAGCTTTTGGGGTCAAGAGACCCAGTACTTC. It encodes CASSLETSFWGQETQYF.

The chain carries TRBV5-6 and TRBJ1-1; 9 bases map to TRBD1. This CDR3 region has 14 residues. CDR1 SGHDT and CDR2 YYEEEE come from the germline V gene. V gave up 2 bases and J gave up 5 bases; unmatched junction bases: 4. The CDR3 loop reads CASSFRDRDTEAFF. The DNA of the CDR3 is TGTGCCAGCAGCTTCCGGGACAGGGATACTGAAGCTTTCTTT.

V usage is TRBV7-2 and J usage is TRBJ1-2; maybe TRBD1 (6 bases). This CDR3 is 15 amino acids long. Per the germline V gene, CDR1 is SGHTA and CDR2 is FQGNSA. Trimming pared 0 bases from V and 8 bases from J, leaving 16 bases between. CDR3 bases: TGTGCCAGCAGCTTAGCGTGGGTCCTGGGGGGCGGCTACACCTTC. Residues: CASSLAWVLGGGYTF.

The chain recombines TRBV7-9 with TRBJ2-1; D unresolved. The CDR3 is made up of 12 amino acids. The V end lost 1 base, the J end lost 9 bases, and 7 bases lay between the germline ends. Per germline, CDR1 SEHNR and CDR2 FQNEAQ (reference sequence). The CDR3 protein is CASSLDPTEQFF. CDR3 coding DNA: TGTGCCAGCAGCTTAGATCCCACTGAGCAGTTCTTC.

This chain uses TRBV7-9 with TRBJ1-6, with D maybe TRBD1 (6 bases). CDR1 SEHNR and CDR2 FQNEAQ come from the germline V gene (reference sequence). V gave up 4 bases and J gave up 0 bases, with 16 bases separating them. The CDR3 is made up of 18 amino acids. CDR3 region: CASSYPGHLSSYNSPLHF. The DNA for the CDR3 is TGTGCCAGCAGCTATCCGGGACATCTGAGCTCCTATAATTCACCCCTCCACTTT.

The V and J genes are TRBV5-8 and TRBJ2-3, with a weak D call TRBD2 (7 bases). Germline lookup yields CDR1 SGHTS and CDR2 YDEGEE. Between the trimmed V and J ends, which lost 1 base and 5 bases, there was a span of 17 bases. The CDR3 sequence is 16 residues long. Here the CDR3 DNA reads TGTGCCAGCAGCTTGCTTGGGGGGGGGCCGAGAGATACGCAGTATTTT. It is translated as CASSLLGGGPRDTQYF. The entire variable domain, with the rest obtained from reference TRBV5-8 and TRBJ2-3, is as follows: EAGVTQSPTHLIKTRGQQATLRCSPISGHTSVYWYQQALGLGLQFLLWYDEGEERNRGNFPPRFSGRQFPNYSSELNVNALELEDSALYLCASSLLGGGPRDTQYFGPGTRLTVL.

The rearrangement joins TRBV19 to TRBJ2-1; 10 bases align to TRBD1. V was pared by 9 bases and J by 10 bases, with 15 bases of the junction left unmatched. Germline values: CDR1 LNHDA, CDR2 SQIVND (reference sequence). The CDR3 contains 15 residues. The CDR3 sequence: CASTPRGQGIREQFF. The CDR3 DNA reads as TGTGCCAGCACCCCCAGGGGACAGGGGATACGGGAGCAGTTCTTC.

J is TRBJ2-6 and V is TRBV28; TRBD1 aligns across 8 bases. The germline V gene encodes CDR1 MDHEN and CDR2 SYDVKM. J lost 0 bases, V lost 8 bases, and 3 bases had no gene match. There are 15 residues in the CDR3. Here the CDR3 DNA reads TGTGCCAGCGGGACAGGCCACTCTGGGGCCAACGTCCTGACTTTC. It yields the protein CASGTGHSGANVLTF.

The rearrangement uses TRBV6-5 and TRBJ2-3, with TRBD1 as a possible D gene (7 bases). This CDR3 is built from 15 residues. The V gene's germline CDR1 is MNHEY and CDR2 SVGAGI. Trimming cost V 8 bases and J 2 bases, with 17 bases left between them. CDR3 DNA sequence: TGTGCCAGCCGCCGGGAGAGGGGGCCCACAGATACGCAGTATTTT. It is translated as CASRRERGPTDTQYF.

V is TRBV14 and J is TRBJ1-6, with 8 nucleotides matching TRBD1. The V segment lost 4 bases and the J segment 7 bases; nucleotides outside the gene matches: 9. This CDR3 has 16 residues. CDR1 and CDR2 (germline): SGHDN, FVKESK. CDR3 residues: CASSPRTGKTNSPLHF. The CDR3 DNA reads as TGTGCCAGCAGCCCAAGGACAGGGAAAACCAATTCACCCCTCCACTTT.